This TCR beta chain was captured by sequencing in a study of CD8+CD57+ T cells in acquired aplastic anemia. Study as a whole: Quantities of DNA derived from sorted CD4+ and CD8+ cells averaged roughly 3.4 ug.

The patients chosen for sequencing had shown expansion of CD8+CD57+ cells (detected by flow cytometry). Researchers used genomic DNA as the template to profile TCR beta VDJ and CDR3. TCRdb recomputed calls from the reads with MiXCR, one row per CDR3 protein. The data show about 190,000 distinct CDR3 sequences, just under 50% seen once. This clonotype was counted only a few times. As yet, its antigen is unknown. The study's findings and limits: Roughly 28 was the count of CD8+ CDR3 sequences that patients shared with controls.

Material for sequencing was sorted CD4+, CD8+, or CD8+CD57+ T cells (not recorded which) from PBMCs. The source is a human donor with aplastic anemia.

CDR3: CATSRDPNQPQHF. The CDR3 nucleotides are TGTGCCACCAGCAGAGATCCCAATCAGCCCCAGCATTTT. V and J are TRBV15 and TRBJ1-5; D gene ambiguous. V shed 0 bases and J shed 3 bases, with 3 bases lying between them. Germline V CDR1 and CDR2: LNHNV, YYDKDF (reference sequence). This CDR3 has 13 residues.